These 23 T cell receptor beta chains share one sample of origin, sequenced in a study of early T cells in non-severe SARS-CoV-2 infection (dated by TCRdb to the early 2020s). The library was produced with 5' RACE. The listed sequencing device is NextSeq 500. TCRdb reprocessed the public reads (quality trimming at Q25 with fastp, clone calling with MiXCR) and kept in-frame beta chains. CDR3 protein duplicates are merged, each entry listing the most common genes and DNA. Here the sample has approximately 88,000 distinct CDR3 sequences; about 13% occur a single time. In total, the top ten clones hold more than 1.2% of the sample. The sample was whole blood. All receptors come from an adult who was a healthcare worker with PCR-confirmed SARS-CoV-2 infection or an uninfected control (not recorded which).

V and J are TRBV7-2 and TRBJ2-3; 14 bases agree with TRBD2. With V trimmed by 4 bases and J by 7 bases, 4 bases remained unmatched. CDR3 length: 15 amino acids. Germline CDR1 reads SGHTA; CDR2 reads FQGNSA. This CDR3 reads CASSSTSGGANTQYF. The CDR3 DNA sequence: TGTGCCAGCAGCTCGACTAGCGGGGGGGCCAATACGCAGTATTTT.

This clonotype was found many times. The rearrangement joins TRBV7-9 to TRBJ2-4; no definite D call. The germline gives CDR1 SEHNR, CDR2 FQNEAQ (reference sequence). The CDR3 length is 15 residues. Trimming pared 1 base from V and 0 bases from J, leaving 7 bases between. This CDR3 reads CASSLVQPAKNIQYF. The CDR3 DNA reads as TGTGCCAGCAGCTTAGTGCAGCCAGCCAAAAACATTCAGTACTTC.

The V call is TRBV7-2, the J call TRBJ1-3; no firm D call. Germline CDR1 reads SGHTA; CDR2 reads FQGNSA. The CDR3 length is 17 residues. V was pared by 3 bases and J by 0 bases, with 15 bases between. The chain's CDR3 is CASSFLFSGGSGNTIYF. The DNA of the CDR3 is TGTGCCAGCAGCTTCTTATTTTCCGGCGGCTCTGGAAACACCATATATTTT.

The CDR3 loop is CASSYLGTGEAFF. The DNA of the CDR3 is TGTGCCAGCAGTTATCTTGGGACAGGGGAAGCTTTCTTT. This chain joins TRBV6-2 or TRBV6-3 and TRBJ1-1, with 9 bases matching TRBD1. The V gene end was trimmed by 3 bases and the J gene end by 8 bases; junction bases not matched to a gene: 4. The germline CDR1 and CDR2 sequences are MNHEY and SVGEGT. The CDR3 loop spans 13 amino acids.

Regarding this clonotype: A junction boundary mismatches the germline segment, possibly from a read error. V gene TRBV15 combines with J gene TRBJ1-1; no clear D gene. Germline CDR1 LNHNV, CDR2 YYDKDF (reference sequence). The CDR3 has 14 amino acids. The CDR3, as DNA: TGTGCCACCAGCCACTTGGCGGGGAACGCTGAAGCTTTCTTT. Amino acid sequence: CATSHLAGNAEAFF.

This clonotype was seen only a few times. The chain uses TRBV6-5 and TRBJ1-6; tentative D call: TRBD1 (5 bases). The CDR3 is made up of 14 amino acids. CDR1 MNHEY and CDR2 SVGAGI come from the germline V gene. Trimming stripped 2 bases from V and 7 bases from J, with 9 bases between. The CDR3 reads CASSYPGDNSPLHF. Here the CDR3 DNA reads TGTGCCAGCAGTTACCCCGGGGACAATTCACCCCTCCACTTT.

This clonotype was seen a few times. This sequence joins TRBV28 and TRBJ1-4; D not resolved. CDR3 size: 12 residues. V was pared by 2 bases and J by 7 bases, with 5 bases between. The V gene's germline CDR1 is MDHEN and CDR2 SYDVKM. This CDR3 reads CASSLSFEKLFF. CDR3 in DNA: TGTGCCAGCAGTTTAAGTTTTGAAAAACTGTTTTTT.

This clonotype has a count of ten or more. This chain links TRBV12-3 or TRBV12-4 with TRBJ1-1, with D possibly being TRBD1 (5 bases). The CDR3 length is 14 residues. Trimming stripped 7 bases from V and 2 bases from J, with 14 bases between. CDR3 region: CASNPGGANTEAFF. The CDR3 DNA sequence: TGTGCCAGCAACCCGGGAGGGGCCAACACTGAAGCTTTCTTT.

V usage is TRBV9 and J usage is TRBJ2-7, with 8 bases fitting TRBD2. The CDR3 length is 18 residues. V was pared by 0 bases and J by 2 bases, with 13 bases of the junction left unmatched. Per the germline V gene, CDR1 is SGDLS and CDR2 is YYNGEE. CDR3 in amino acids: CASSVAPNGGDITYEQYF. The DNA for the CDR3 is TGTGCCAGCAGCGTAGCCCCAAACGGGGGGGACATTACCTACGAGCAGTACTTC.

V gene TRBV20-1 combines with J gene TRBJ2-5; D possibly uses TRBD1 or TRBD2 (5 bases each). The V and J ends lost 2 bases and 7 bases respectively, with 14 bases between them. From germline, CDR1 is DFQATT and CDR2 SNEGSKA (reference sequence). CDR3 length: 13 amino acids. The CDR3 reads CSARPGATRTQYF. Written as DNA, the CDR3 is TGCAGTGCTAGACCCGGGGCGACAAGGACCCAGTACTTC.

This clonotype has only a few counts. The rearrangement links TRBV29-1 to TRBJ1-2, with a tentative D call TRBD1 (6 bases). Trimming stripped 4 bases from V and 5 bases from J, with 20 bases between. The V gene's germline CDR1 is SQVTM and CDR2 ANQGSEA. The CDR3 has 15 residues. The CDR3 protein is CSVGGEIQGRYGYTF. In DNA form, the CDR3 reads TGCAGCGTTGGGGGGGAAATACAGGGAAGGTATGGCTACACCTTC.

The chain has TRBV12-3 or TRBV12-4 and TRBJ2-3; 13 bases map to TRBD2. The CDR3 spans 18 residues. Trimming removed 4 bases from V and 2 bases from J; junction bases left unmatched: 9. The CDR3 DNA is TGTGCCAGCAGTTCCGCCTCCGGGACTAGCGGGGCCACAGATACGCAGTATTTT. Its protein is CASSSASGTSGATDTQYF.

The CDR3 DNA follows: TGCAGCGTGGTGACCACTGAAGCTTTCTTT. Its translation is CSVVTTEAFF. This rearrangement joins TRBV29-1 to TRBJ1-1; D is undetermined. Trimming cost V 6 bases and J 4 bases, with 6 bases left between them. The CDR3 is 10 residues long. The germline V gene encodes CDR1 SQVTM and CDR2 ANQGSEA.

Only a few counts were recorded for this clonotype. CDR3: CAIRGDSGANVLTF. The DNA for the CDR3 is TGTGCCATCCGGGGCGACTCTGGGGCCAACGTCCTGACTTTC. V is TRBV10-3 and J is TRBJ2-6; D assignment may be TRBD1 or TRBD2 (5 bases each). Between the trimmed V and J ends, which lost 8 bases and 0 bases, there was a span of 8 bases. This CDR3 spans 14 amino acids. Germline values: CDR1 ENHRY, CDR2 SYGVKD.

This clonotype was found many times. The chain has TRBV7-9 and TRBJ2-2; D might be TRBD2 (6 bases). Trimming cost V 6 bases and J 3 bases, with 14 bases left between them. The CDR3 spans 15 residues. The germline V gene has CDR1 SEHNR and CDR2 FQNEAQ (reference sequence). CDR3 sequence: CASRPGTRYTGELFF. DNA for the CDR3: TGTGCCAGCAGACCCGGGACTCGATACACCGGGGAGCTGTTTTTT. Filled out from reference TRBV7-9 and TRBJ2-2, the complete variable domain reads DTGVSQNPRHKITKRGQNVTFRCDPISEHNRLYWYRQTLGQGPEFLTYFQNEAQLEKSRLLSDRFSAERPKGSFSTLEIQRTEQGDSAMYLCASRPGTRYTGELFFGEGSRLTVL.

This clonotype showed up just a few times. The CDR3 here is CASSVSPIGTGELFF. The CDR3 nucleotides read TGTGCCAGCAGCGTATCTCCGATCGGCACCGGGGAGCTGTTTTTT. The chain has TRBV9 and TRBJ2-2; D is ambiguous. This CDR3 comprises 15 residues. Germline lookup yields CDR1 SGDLS and CDR2 YYNGEE. Trimming shortened V by 1 base and J by 4 bases, and 11 bases separated the two germline ends. The full variable domain, its missing parts supplied by reference TRBV9 and TRBJ2-2, is DSGVTQTPKHLITATGQRVTLRCSPRSGDLSVYWYQQSLDQGLQFLIQYYNGEERAKGNILERFSAQQFPDLHSELNLSSLELGDSALYFCASSVSPIGTGELFFGEGSRLTVL.

J is TRBJ2-7 and V is TRBV5-1; D assignment may be TRBD1 or TRBD2 (5 bases each). With 0 bases removed from V and 6 bases from J, the gap between germline ends came to 16 bases. The CDR3 spans 15 residues. Looked up from germline, CDR1 is SGHRS and CDR2 is YFSETQ. The CDR3 nucleotides read TGCGCCAGCAGCTTGGGAGGGGTTCTCGTTGGCGAGCAGTACTTC. It yields the protein CASSLGGVLVGEQYF.

This clonotype was detected ten times or more. The chain has TRBV5-1 and TRBJ2-5; D gene uncertain. The V end lost 5 bases, the J end lost 1 base, and 6 bases lay between the germline ends. The germline CDR1 and CDR2 sequences are SGHRS and YFSETQ. The CDR3 covers 12 residues. CDR3 amino acids: CASRGGQETQYF. In DNA, the CDR3 is TGCGCCAGCAGAGGCGGCCAAGAGACCCAGTACTTC.

This rearrangement joins TRBV29-1 to TRBJ1-3, with D perhaps matching TRBD1 (5 bases). The CDR3 is 14 amino acids. Trimming took 3 bases from V and 2 from J, leaving 11 bases between them. Germline V gene lookup returns CDR1 SQVTM and CDR2 ANQGSEA. CDR3 in DNA: TGCAGCGTTGAGGCAGGGACGGCTGGAAACACCATATATTTT. Protein: CSVEAGTAGNTIYF.

This clonotype was detected many times. The chain couples TRBV10-2 to TRBJ2-6; D possibly matches TRBD1 or TRBD2 (6 bases each). Trimming stripped 0 bases from V and 2 bases from J, with 8 bases between. This CDR3 is 16 amino acids long. CDR1 and CDR2 (germline): WSHSY, SAAADI. Here the CDR3 DNA reads TGCGCCAGCAGTGAGTCGAGGGGGGCTGGGGCCAACGTCCTGACTTTC. Its protein product is CASSESRGAGANVLTF.

This clonotype came up many times. V is TRBV18 and J is TRBJ1-5; 8 bases match TRBD1. Germline V gene sequence: CDR1 KGHSH, CDR2 LQKENI. This CDR3 is 16 amino acids long. V lost 1 base, J lost 7 bases, and 9 bases stayed unmatched. The CDR3 sequence is CASSPQNQGAKQPQHF. CDR3 in DNA: TGTGCCAGCTCACCACAAAACCAGGGGGCAAAACAGCCCCAGCATTTT.

This clonotype occurred many times. The rearrangement uses TRBV5-1 and TRBJ2-3, with a possible D match to TRBD2 (5 bases). The CDR3 sequence is 14 residues long. V lost 3 bases and J 2 bases, leaving 10 bases between the germline ends. Germline V lookup: CDR1 SGHRS, CDR2 YFSETQ. The CDR3 loop is CASSSGLVTDTQYF. DNA of the CDR3: TGCGCCAGCAGCTCGGGGTTGGTCACAGATACGCAGTATTTT.

This rearrangement joins TRBV29-1 to TRBJ2-1; TRBD2 agrees at 12 bases. Germline values: CDR1 SQVTM, CDR2 ANQGSEA. The junction had 3 bases not matched to a gene; V was cut back by 6 bases and J by 3 bases. The CDR3 is 14 amino acids. This CDR3 is CSVRGLAGYNEQFF. CDR3 nucleotides: TGCAGCGTCCGGGGACTAGCGGGCTACAATGAGCAGTTCTTC.